This TCR beta chain derives from a study of cytomegalovirus exposure and HLA in healthy donors. For the study at large: Among around 170 million T cells, an earlier analysis found about 110 million unique TCR beta sequences. About 85 million unique TCR sequences came from HLA-typed donors in an early release.

Both 60 Vbeta primers and 13 Jbeta primers went into the PCR. Using immunoSEQ multiplex PCR, the repertoire was profiled, and TCRdb retains in-frame clones only, with some absent. The sample lists 200,000 to 250,000 clones; about 85% were seen once. On this clone: Its target is not known.

This CDR3 comprises 18 residues. Germline lookup yields CDR1 MGHRA and CDR2 YSYEKL. Trimming cost V 0 bases and J 7 bases; bases outside gene matches: 9. Study-wide results and limits: TCR beta sequences numbering around 15,000 were associated with HLA alleles at 0.05 false discovery rate in a later analysis. The CMV antigen specificity of a few CMV-associated chains was confirmed through in vitro analysis.

Source material: PBMCs. The clonotype originates from a human donor in good health. The chain has TRBV4-1 and TRBJ1-4; 12 bases map to TRBD1. The CDR3 sequence is CASSQEPGQGAGGEKLFF. DNA for the CDR3: TGCGCCAGCAGCCAAGAACCGGGACAGGGGGCGGGTGGTGAAAAACTGTTTTTT.